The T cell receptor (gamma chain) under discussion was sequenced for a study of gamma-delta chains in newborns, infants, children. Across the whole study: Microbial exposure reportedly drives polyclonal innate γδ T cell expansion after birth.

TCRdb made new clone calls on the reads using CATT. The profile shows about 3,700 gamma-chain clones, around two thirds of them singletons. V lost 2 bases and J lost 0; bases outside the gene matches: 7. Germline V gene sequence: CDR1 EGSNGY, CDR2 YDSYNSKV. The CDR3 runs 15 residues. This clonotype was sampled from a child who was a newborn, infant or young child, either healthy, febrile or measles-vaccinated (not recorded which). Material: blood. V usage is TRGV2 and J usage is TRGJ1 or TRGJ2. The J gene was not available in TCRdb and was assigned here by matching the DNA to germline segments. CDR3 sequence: CATWDAPRNYYKKLF. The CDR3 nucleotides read TGTGCCACCTGGGACGCTCCCCGGAATTATTATAAGAAACTCTTT.